Presented here are 8 T cell receptor beta chains from one specimen sequenced in a study of blood T cell repertoires in COVID-19. Assay: immunoSEQ multiplex PCR; the TCRdb copy retains only in-frame clones and omits some. The data show a few hundred thousand clones, with around 83% seen just once and about 6.2% held by the top ten. The material sequenced was PBMCs or T cells enriched from blood (not recorded which). These receptors all stem from a woman aged 45-59 years who had been exposed to COVID-19.

This sequence joins TRBV5-1 and TRBJ1-4; TRBD1 agrees at 9 bases. The V gene end was trimmed by 3 bases and the J gene end by 6 bases; junction bases not matched to a gene: 9. Germline V CDR1 and CDR2: SGHRS, YFSETQ. The CDR3 covers 16 residues. The chain's CDR3 is CASSSDRGGGYEKLFF. As DNA, the CDR3 is TGCGCCAGCAGCTCGGACAGGGGAGGGGGCTATGAAAAACTGTTTTTT.

The chain couples TRBV5-1 to TRBJ2-5; 14 bases fit TRBD2. The germline CDR1 and CDR2 sequences are SGHRS and YFSETQ. The junction had 6 bases not matched to a gene; V was cut back by 3 bases and J by 2 bases. The CDR3 consists of 17 residues. The DNA of the CDR3 is TGCGCCAGCAGCTCGGGACTAGCGGGGGCTCTTCAAGAGACCCAGTACTTC. It yields the protein CASSSGLAGALQETQYF.

The chain joins TRBV28 to TRBJ2-1; a possible D gene is TRBD1 (5 bases). The V and J ends lost 5 bases and 0 bases respectively, with 11 bases between them. Germline-derived CDR1 and CDR2 are MDHEN and SYDVKM. CDR3 length equals 15 residues. DNA of the CDR3: TGTGCCAGCAGTCCCGACAGTAGCTCCTACAATGAGCAGTTCTTC. Translated, it gives CASSPDSSSYNEQFF.

A remark on this clone: This may arise from a read error, as a much more abundant clone is one base away. The J gene is TRBJ2-7, the V gene TRBV6-6; maybe TRBD1 (5 bases). The V and J ends lost 6 bases and 3 bases respectively, with 9 bases between them. CDR3 length: 12 residues. From germline, CDR1 is MNHNY and CDR2 SVGAGI (reference sequence). The DNA of the CDR3 is TGTGCCAGCAGCCGTGACAGCTACGAGCAGTACTTC. This translates into CASSRDSYEQYF.

A word on this clone: In the same sample, other DNA sequences code for this CDR3. CDR3 loop: CASRVQGQPQHF. The CDR3 nucleotides read TGTGCCAGCCGAGTACAGGGCCAGCCCCAGCATTTT. The chain is built from TRBV12-3 or TRBV12-4 and TRBJ1-5; D perhaps matches TRBD1 (6 bases). V was cut by 8 bases and J by 7 bases, with 12 bases left in between. This CDR3 has 12 residues.

The chain carries TRBV5-6 and TRBJ2-5; 10 positions match TRBD1. The CDR3 totals 15 residues. CDR1 is SGHDT, CDR2 YYEEEE, per germline. J was trimmed by 7 bases and V by 4 bases; bases with no gene match: 10. DNA of the CDR3: TGTGCCAGCAGCCCGACCGGGACAGGGGTCGGGACCCAGTACTTC. This gives the protein CASSPTGTGVGTQYF.

The CDR3 DNA sequence: TGTGCCAGCAGCCCATGGACAGGGAGAGATGAAGCTTTCTTT. It specifies CASSPWTGRDEAFF. J is TRBJ1-1 and V is TRBV7-2; TRBD1 aligns across 8 bases. The CDR3 length is 14 residues. The trim removed 5 bases at V and 7 bases at J, leaving 9 bases unmatched. Germline V CDR1 and CDR2: SGHTA, FQGNSA.

The chain couples TRBV9 to TRBJ2-1; the match to TRBD1 covers 7 bases. This CDR3 spans 15 amino acids. Trimming took 4 bases from V and 3 from J; bases not matched to a gene: 7. CDR1 and CDR2 from the germline V gene are SGDLS and YYNGEE. The CDR3 loop reads CASSPETGFYNEQFF. The CDR3 nucleotides are TGTGCCAGCAGCCCGGAGACAGGGTTCTACAATGAGCAGTTCTTC.